This entry concerns a single T cell receptor beta chain. The sample is drawn from a study of blood T cell repertoires in COVID-19. For the study at large: Acute-phase and convalescent COVID-19 samples originated in the United States, Italy and Spain.

Germline V CDR1 and CDR2: LGHDT, YNNKEL (reference sequence). CDR3 length: 15 residues. Trimming took 4 bases from V and 7 from J; bases not matched to a gene: 9. As handled by the study authors: From reference gene primer amplification, estimates of nucleated cell counts were derived. Sequenced by immunoSEQ multiplex PCR; TCRdb stores in-frame clones only, minus some. V, J and clone size were drawn from that table, and D and trimming were deduced from the DNA. The sample carries 110,000 or so clones, roughly 80% recorded once. This receptor was identified in a woman in her 70s with acute or convalescent COVID-19. Sequences were obtained from peripheral blood. This sequence joins TRBV3-1 (or the pseudogene TRBV3-2) and TRBJ2-1; 8 bases match TRBD2. The CDR3 reads CASSPEAGAENEQFF. The CDR3 DNA follows: TGTGCCAGCAGCCCTGAAGCGGGAGCGGAGAATGAGCAGTTCTTC.